This T cell receptor (beta chain) stems from a study of T cells after yellow fever vaccination. For the study at large: Fractions containing few cells were prepared with SMART-Seq v4 Ultra Low Input.

By 5'RACE template switching, TCR cDNA was produced, with a universal primer site and UMIs added in the process. TCRdb passed the 5' RACE reads through MiXCR, listing each CDR3 protein once. The data hold 500,000 to 650,000 distinct CDR3 sequences, with about 12% observed a single time. This clonotype came up a few times. Its specificity is unknown. Trimming stripped 5 bases from V and 1 base from J, with 15 bases between. CDR3 length equals 15 residues. CDR1 and CDR2 from the germline V gene are DFQATT and SNEGSKA (reference sequence). General study results and limits: Subsequent booster samples again held most clones from primary vaccination (96% CD4, about 90% CD8). The secondary response was weaker but peaked faster, day 5 versus 15.

Sequencing was performed on PBMCs, taken on the day of the yellow fever booster vaccination. The origin of this receptor is a man younger than 40 who received the YFV17D yellow fever vaccine. The rearrangement joins TRBV20-1 to TRBJ2-1, with D possibly called TRBD1 or TRBD2 (5 bases each). The CDR3 reads CSAPLPGRSYNEQFF. CDR3 nucleotide sequence: TGCAGTGCTCCTCTTCCGGGACGATCCTACAATGAGCAGTTCTTC.